These T cell receptor beta chains were read from a single sample in a study of blood T cell repertoires in COVID-19. The method was immunoSEQ multiplex PCR; TCRdb's version includes in-frame clones alone and lacks a portion of them. This sample yields roughly 180,000 clones, of which around 80% are seen a single time; approximately 14% belongs to the top ten. The source material was PBMCs or T cells enriched from blood (not recorded which). These receptor sequences come from a man aged 60 to 69 who had been exposed to COVID-19. CDR3s include the opening cysteine and the closing phenylalanine or tryptophan. Fields, in order: clone size, D gene, V gene, J gene, CDR3 protein, CDR3 DNA. The D gene is left open where the match is weak. Rows may omit the clone size; those that give it use once, few, many or a size class.

NA	NA	TRBV29-1	TRBJ2-3	CSVGGPGADTQYF	TGCAGCGTGGGGGGACCGGGGGCAGATACGCAGTATTTT
NA	TRBD2	TRBV28	TRBJ2-1	CASSREGTRDEQFF	TGTGCCAGCTCCAGGGAGGGGACGAGGGATGAGCAGTTCTTC
NA	TRBD2	TRBV7-3	TRBJ2-1	CASSSAGTSGTYNEQFF	TGTGCCAGCAGCTCCGCCGGGACTAGCGGTACCTACAATGAGCAGTTCTTC
NA	NA	TRBV11-2	TRBJ1-1	CASSLALRAFF	TGTGCCAGCAGCCTAGCGCTGCGAGCTTTCTTT
NA	TRBD2	TRBV27	TRBJ2-3	CASSLLAGTDTQYF	TGTGCCAGCAGTCTTCTAGCGGGCACAGATACGCAGTATTTT
once	NA	TRBV15	TRBJ2-7	CATSSTPTYEQYF	TGTGCCACCAGCAGCACACCCACCTACGAGCAGTACTTC
NA	NA	TRBV6-5	TRBJ1-2	CASAQANYGYTF	TGTGCCAGTGCTCAGGCTAACTATGGCTACACCTTC
NA	NA	TRBV10-2	TRBJ2-1	CASSQGNSYNEQFF	TGCGCCAGCAGCCAGGGGAACTCCTACAATGAGCAGTTCTTC
NA	NA	TRBV6-6	TRBJ2-1	CASSPPGSYNEQFF	TGTGCCAGCAGTCCCCCGGGCTCCTACAATGAGCAGTTCTTC
NA	TRBD1	TRBV5-1	TRBJ2-7	CASSKGQGWTYEQYF	TGCGCCAGCAGCAAGGGACAGGGTTGGACCTACGAGCAGTACTTC
NA	TRBD1	TRBV29-1	TRBJ2-7	CSVGGQGRDEQYF	TGCAGCGTTGGGGGACAGGGGAGGGACGAGCAGTACTTC
NA	NA	TRBV11-3	TRBJ2-1	CASSLAGAMNEQFF	TGTGCCAGCAGCTTAGCGGGAGCAATGAATGAGCAGTTCTTC
NA	TRBD2	TRBV7-6	TRBJ2-3	CASSEIAGGADTQYF	TGTGCCAGCAGCGAGATAGCGGGAGGGGCAGATACGCAGTATTTT
NA	NA	TRBV28	TRBJ2-3	CASSLRVRTDTQYF	TGTGCCAGCAGTCTCCGAGTCCGCACAGATACGCAGTATTTT
NA	TRBD1	TRBV6-4	TRBJ1-2	CASSHPGQGYGYTF	TGTGCCAGCAGCCACCCGGGACAGGGCTATGGCTACACCTTC
NA	NA	TRBV27	TRBJ1-1	CASSLTRVNTEAFF	TGTGCCAGCAGTTTAACCCGGGTGAACACTGAAGCTTTCTTT
NA	NA	TRBV6-5	TRBJ2-1	CASSPIDNEQFF	TGTGCCAGCAGTCCCATTGACAATGAGCAGTTCTTC
NA	TRBD2	TRBV7-3	TRBJ2-3	CASSSQGLAGATDTQYF	TGTGCCAGCAGCTCACAGGGACTAGCGGGGGCCACAGATACGCAGTATTTT
NA	NA	TRBV21-1	TRBJ2-7	CASSQGKERERSYEQYF	TGTGCCAGCAGCCAAGGGAAGGAGCGGGAGAGGTCCTACGAGCAGTACTTC
few	TRBD2	TRBV9	TRBJ2-2	CASSVVTSGNTGELFF	TGTGCCAGCAGCGTAGTGACTAGCGGGAACACCGGGGAGCTGTTTTTT
NA	TRBD2	TRBV7-8	TRBJ2-2	CASSRLAENTGELFF	TGTGCCAGCAGTAGACTAGCGGAGAACACCGGGGAGCTGTTTTTT
NA	TRBD2	TRBV19	TRBJ2-1	CASSPYGTSGNYNEQFF	TGTGCCAGTAGTCCATACGGGACTAGCGGGAACTACAATGAGCAGTTCTTC
NA	NA	TRBV30	TRBJ1-5	CAWSLPFGQGRGWGQPQHF	TGTGCCTGGAGCCTACCGTTTGGGCAGGGGCGAGGGTGGGGTCAGCCCCAGCATTTT
NA	NA	TRBV19	TRBJ1-1	CASSLGSNTEAFF	TGTGCCAGTAGTCTAGGGAGTAACACTGAAGCTTTCTTT
NA	TRBD1	TRBV19	TRBJ2-7	CASKKDRGYEQYF	TGTGCCAGTAAGAAGGACAGGGGCTACGAGCAGTACTTC
NA	TRBD1	TRBV10-1	TRBJ1-1	CASSERKTGQGTSGTEAFF	TGCGCCAGCAGTGAGCGGAAGACGGGACAGGGGACCTCGGGCACTGAAGCTTTCTTT
NA	TRBD1	TRBV30	TRBJ1-5	CAWSDQGGSNQPQHF	TGTGCCTGGAGTGATCAAGGGGGCAGTAATCAGCCCCAGCATTTT
once	NA	TRBV24-1	TRBJ2-3	CATSDQRVVDTQYF	TGTGCCACCAGTGATCAGAGGGTGGTAGATACGCAGTATTTT
NA	NA	TRBV24-1	TRBJ2-7	CATSKESNPTYEQYF	TGTGCCACCAGCAAAGAGTCGAACCCAACCTACGAGCAGTACTTC
NA	TRBD1	TRBV6-5	TRBJ1-5	CASSQDRADNQPQHF	TGTGCCAGCAGCCAGGACAGGGCGGACAATCAGCCCCAGCATTTT
NA	NA	TRBV30	TRBJ1-1	CAWSVQGANTEAFF	TGTGCCTGGAGTGTACAAGGGGCGAACACTGAAGCTTTCTTT
NA	NA	TRBV24-1	TRBJ1-2	CATSGAGKDGYTF	TGTGCCACCAGTGGGGCAGGGAAGGATGGCTACACCTTC
NA	NA	TRBV5-1	TRBJ2-2	CASSLSARLNTGELFF	TGCGCCAGCAGCTTGTCCGCCCGACTCAACACCGGGGAGCTGTTTTTT
many	NA	TRBV19	TRBJ2-1	CASSKGAGDYNEQFF	TGTGCCAGTAGTAAAGGGGCAGGGGATTACAATGAGCAGTTCTTC
NA	TRBD1	TRBV6-5	TRBJ2-7	CASNAGQGRDKQYF	TGTGCCAGCAACGCGGGACAGGGGAGAGATAAGCAGTACTTC
NA	NA	TRBV6-2/TRBV6-3	TRBJ2-3	CASRYGTFGTDTQYF	TGTGCCAGCAGGTACGGGACTTTCGGCACAGATACGCAGTATTTT
NA	NA	TRBV7-9	TRBJ1-3	CASSPSVSGNTIYF	TGTGCCAGCAGCCCCAGTGTATCTGGAAACACCATATATTTT
NA	NA	TRBV5-1	TRBJ1-4	CATSHRGANEKLFF	TGCGCCACCTCACACCGGGGAGCTAATGAAAAACTGTTTTTT
NA	NA	TRBV2	TRBJ2-2	CASKPGGQANTGELFF	TGTGCCAGCAAACCCGGCGGGCAGGCGAACACCGGGGAGCTGTTTTTT
NA	TRBD1	TRBV7-3	TRBJ1-2	CASSMTGGPLYGGYTF	TGTGCCAGCAGCATGACAGGGGGTCCCCTATATGGAGGCTACACCTTC
few	NA	TRBV5-6	TRBJ2-7	CASSRDFYEQYF	TGTGCCAGCAGCCGGGACTTCTACGAGCAGTACTTC
NA	TRBD1	TRBV5-1	TRBJ1-4	CASSQDRPSEKKLFF	TGCGCCAGCAGCCAGGACAGGCCCAGTGAGAAAAAACTGTTTTTT
NA	TRBD1	TRBV27	TRBJ2-7	CASSLKSGQGPYEQYF	TGTGCCAGCAGTTTAAAGTCGGGACAGGGTCCCTACGAGCAGTACTTC
few	NA	TRBV19	TRBJ1-5	CASDSNPSNQPQHF	TGTGCCAGTGACAGTAACCCTAGCAATCAGCCCCAGCATTTT
NA	TRBD1	TRBV5-1	TRBJ1-1	CASSTRGANTEAFF	TGCGCCAGCAGCACCAGGGGGGCCAACACTGAAGCTTTCTTT
many	NA	TRBV19	TRBJ2-7	CATGNYEQYF	TGTGCCACCGGGAACTACGAGCAGTACTTC
NA	NA	TRBV27	TRBJ1-6	CASSLGGTISPLHF	TGTGCCAGCAGTTTAGGGGGGACCATTTCACCCCTCCACTTT
NA	TRBD2	TRBV18	TRBJ2-2	CASSPRAGANTGELFF	TGTGCCAGCTCACCGAGGGCGGGAGCGAACACCGGGGAGCTGTTTTTT
few	NA	TRBV21-1	TRBJ1-3	CASSKGWMRGIYF	TGTGCCAGCAGCAAGGGTTGGATGCGGGGCATATATTTT
many	NA	TRBV19	TRBJ1-6	CASNDRSSYNSPLHF	TGTGCCAGTAATGATCGTAGCTCCTATAATTCACCCCTCCACTTT
NA	TRBD1	TRBV19	TRBJ1-5	CASSPGQGFTDYQPQHF	TGTGCCAGTAGTCCGGGACAGGGCTTTACTGACTATCAGCCCCAGCATTTT
NA	TRBD2	TRBV5-1	TRBJ2-5	CASSFRLAGDQETQYF	TGCGCCAGCAGCTTTAGGCTAGCGGGGGACCAAGAGACCCAGTACTTC
NA	TRBD2	TRBV7-3	TRBJ2-3	CASSTTSAASTDTQYF	TGTGCCAGCAGCACCACTAGCGCCGCTAGCACAGATACGCAGTATTTT
many	NA	TRBV14	TRBJ1-4	CASSQDLLYESKLFF	TGTGCCAGCAGCCAAGATCTTCTGTATGAGTCCAAACTGTTTTTT
once	NA	TRBV2	TRBJ1-3	CASSEGHLLVDTIYF	TGTGCCAGCAGTGAGGGACACCTCTTGGTTGACACCATATATTTT